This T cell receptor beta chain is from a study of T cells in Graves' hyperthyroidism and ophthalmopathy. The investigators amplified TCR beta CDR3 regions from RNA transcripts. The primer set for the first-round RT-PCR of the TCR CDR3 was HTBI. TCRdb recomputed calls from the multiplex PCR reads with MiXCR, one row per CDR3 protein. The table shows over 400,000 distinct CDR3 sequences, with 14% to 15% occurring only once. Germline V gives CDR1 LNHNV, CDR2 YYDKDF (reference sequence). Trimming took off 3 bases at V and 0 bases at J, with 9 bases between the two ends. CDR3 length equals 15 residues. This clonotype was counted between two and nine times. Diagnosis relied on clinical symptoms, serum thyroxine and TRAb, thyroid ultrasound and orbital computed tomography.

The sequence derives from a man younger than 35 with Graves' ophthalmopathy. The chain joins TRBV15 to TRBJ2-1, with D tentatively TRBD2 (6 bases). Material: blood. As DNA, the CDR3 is TGTGCCACCAGCAGGGAGGGCACCTCCTACAATGAGCAGTTCTTC. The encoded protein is CATSREGTSYNEQFF.